The 9 T cell receptor beta chains in this list originate from one sample, sequenced in a study of cytomegalovirus exposure and HLA in healthy donors. Assay: immunoSEQ multiplex PCR; the TCRdb copy retains only in-frame clones and omits some. Here the sample spans under 300,000 clones, 90% being singletons. The sequenced material came from PBMCs. The source of these receptors is a woman aged 18-29 years in good health and CMV-seronegative.

CDR3 nucleotides: TGTGCCAGCAGTGAAATGTGGCAGGCCGACGAAGAGACCCAGTACTTC. It is translated as CASSEMWQADEETQYF. V and J are TRBV2 and TRBJ2-5; D gene uncertain. V lost 2 bases to trimming and J lost 3 bases, with 16 bases between them. The CDR3 runs to 16 residues. Germline CDR1 and CDR2: SNHLY and FYNNEI.

This chain connects TRBV19 to TRBJ2-1, with 10 positions matching TRBD2. Germline CDR1 and CDR2: LNHDA and SQIVND (reference sequence). This CDR3 spans 16 amino acids. V lost 4 bases and J lost 2; bases outside the gene matches: 5. The CDR3 DNA follows: TGTGCCAGTAGTAGGCTTAGCGGGGGGACCTACAATGAGCAGTTCTTC. Its protein product is CASSRLSGGTYNEQFF.

The CDR3 spells CASSDTPVAVNQPQHF. DNA for the CDR3: TGTGCCAGCAGCGACACCCCTGTAGCGGTAAATCAGCCCCAGCATTTT. This sequence joins TRBV7-6 and TRBJ1-5, with D uncertain. Germline loops: CDR1 SGHVS, CDR2 FNYEAQ. The length of the CDR3 is 16 residues. V was clipped by 5 bases and J by 4 bases, with 18 bases between them. The full variable domain, its missing parts supplied by reference TRBV7-6 and TRBJ1-5, is GAGVSQSPRYKVTKRGQDVALRCDPISGHVSLYWYRQALGQGPEFLTYFNYEAQQDKSGLPNDRFSAERPEGSISTLTIQRTEQRDSAMYRCASSDTPVAVNQPQHFGDGTRLSIL.

The CDR3 DNA reads TGTGCCAGCAGCTTGAGCCCGGGTCATTTTAATTCACCCCTCCACTTT. Protein sequence: CASSLSPGHFNSPLHF. J is TRBJ1-6 and V is TRBV27; no firm D call. The CDR3 consists of 16 residues. Trimming shortened V by 6 bases and J by 6 bases, and 18 bases separated the two germline ends. Looked up from germline, CDR1 is MNHEY and CDR2 is SMNVEV (reference sequence).

This clone has only one observation. The chain joins TRBV6-5 to TRBJ2-1; 10 nucleotides agree with TRBD2. The CDR3 totals 16 residues. Looked up from germline, CDR1 is MNHEY and CDR2 is SVGAGI. V lost 0 bases, J lost 5 bases, and 4 bases stayed unmatched. CDR3 nucleotides: TGTGCCAGCAGTTACTCGAGTAGCGGGGGGCACAATGAGCAGTTCTTC. Amino acids: CASSYSSSGGHNEQFF.

V and J are TRBV10-3 and TRBJ1-2; D uncertain. The germline V gene encodes CDR1 ENHRY and CDR2 SYGVKD. The CDR3 spans 14 residues. The ends were cut back, 6 bases at V and 0 bases at J, with 11 bases in the middle. The DNA for the CDR3 is TGTGCCATCAGCACAGAGCCCACTAACTATGGCTACACCTTC. Translation gives CAISTEPTNYGYTF.

The table lists this clone with a count of one. The chain uses TRBV9 and TRBJ1-6; maybe TRBD1 (6 bases). V lost 2 bases and J 7 bases, leaving 16 bases between the germline ends. The CDR3 contains 16 residues. The germline V gene encodes CDR1 SGDLS and CDR2 YYNGEE. Here the CDR3 reads CASSVRPGHENSPLHF. CDR3 in DNA: TGTGCCAGCAGCGTTCGGCCGGGACACGAAAATTCACCCCTCCACTTT.

The chain combines TRBV7-9 with TRBJ2-5, with 7 bases aligning to TRBD2. The CDR3 spans 14 residues. Germline CDR1 reads SEHNR; CDR2 reads FQNEAQ (reference sequence). Trimming at V came to 6 bases and at J to 4 bases, leaving 8 bases not matched to a gene. The CDR3 loop is CASRSPGGGETQYF. The CDR3 DNA is TGTGCCAGCAGATCTCCTGGGGGGGGAGAGACCCAGTACTTC.

The chain couples TRBV6-4 to TRBJ1-6, with TRBD1 as a possible D gene (5 bases). CDR1 is MRHNA and CDR2 is SNTAGT in the germline V gene. This CDR3 has 17 amino acids. Deletions cut 4 bases from V and 6 bases from J, with 19 bases between. CDR3 in amino acids: CASSAPREPGFNSPLHF. CDR3 nucleotide sequence: TGTGCCAGCAGTGCCCCCAGGGAACCAGGGTTTAATTCACCCCTCCACTTT.